What follows are 10 T cell receptor beta chains derived from one specimen sequenced in a study of blood T cell repertoires in COVID-19 (dated by TCRdb to 2020 to 2022). The library was generated by the immunoSEQ multiplex PCR assay. Entries here come from immuneACCESS through TCRdb and include only in-frame sequences with V and J called. Some clones fail to appear in such tables; in the studies checked, an unresolved V gene covers under half of the shortfall, and the cause of the remainder is unknown. The sample data list under 250,000 clones, and around 84% of these were observed just once. Roughly 11% of the sample comes from the top ten. The sequencing input was peripheral blood. The origin of the receptors is a man between 45 and 60 years old with COVID-19, enrolled during active disease.

This clone has a single count. The rearrangement joins TRBV19 to TRBJ1-3, with no clear D. Per the germline V gene, CDR1 is LNHDA and CDR2 is SQIVND (reference sequence). This CDR3 contains 12 residues. Trimming took 2 bases from V and 4 from J, leaving 3 bases between them. In DNA form, the CDR3 reads TGTGCCAGTAGTATACAGGGAAACACCATATATTTT. Encoded protein: CASSIQGNTIYF.

The J gene is TRBJ1-2, the V gene TRBV3-1 (or the pseudogene TRBV3-2); TRBD1 matches at 9 bases. In germline, CDR1 is LGHDT, CDR2 YNNKEL (reference sequence). The CDR3 is made up of 16 amino acids. V shed 4 bases and J 0 bases; nucleotides not matched to a gene: 6. In DNA, the CDR3 is TGTGCCAGCAGCCCTGGACAGGGGCCAGCTAACTATGGCTACACCTTC. Amino acids: CASSPGQGPANYGYTF.

The J gene is TRBJ1-2, the V gene TRBV29-1; D is unclear. The ends were cut back, 1 base at V and 2 bases at J, with 8 bases in the middle. The CDR3 totals 13 residues. Germline lookup yields CDR1 SQVTM and CDR2 ANQGSEA. This CDR3 reads CSVEADNNYGYTF. DNA for the CDR3: TGCAGCGTTGAAGCCGACAACAACTATGGCTACACCTTC.

The chain couples TRBV19 to TRBJ1-1; D is uncertain. Deletions cut 5 bases from V and 0 bases from J, with 10 bases between. The CDR3 contains 14 residues. Germline loops: CDR1 LNHDA, CDR2 SQIVND (reference sequence). CDR3 sequence (DNA): TGTGCCAGTAGTGCGTTGGTCATGAACACTGAAGCTTTCTTT. Translation: CASSALVMNTEAFF.

The chain recombines TRBV6-5 with TRBJ2-1; possible D gene TRBD2, 6 bases. CDR3 length: 16 residues. In germline, CDR1 is MNHEY, CDR2 SVGAGI. With 2 bases removed from V and 8 bases from J, the gap between germline ends came to 19 bases. The CDR3 DNA is TGTGCCAGCAGTTACCAATCGGGAGACGGGTTCGATGAGCAGTTCTTC. Translating gives CASSYQSGDGFDEQFF.

This clone was observed a single time. The V call is TRBV6-5, the J call TRBJ2-7, with 7 bases fitting TRBD1. Germline V lookup: CDR1 MNHEY, CDR2 SVGAGI. The V segment lost 2 bases and the J segment 2 bases; nucleotides outside the gene matches: 6. The CDR3 contains 15 residues. The CDR3 DNA is TGTGCCAGCAGTTACGCAAGACAGGGAACCTACGAGCAGTACTTC. Protein product: CASSYARQGTYEQYF.

The rearrangement links TRBV29-1 to TRBJ2-7, with 10 bases matching TRBD2. J was trimmed by 2 bases and V by 5 bases; bases with no gene match: 6. CDR1 SQVTM and CDR2 ANQGSEA come from the germline V gene. CDR3 length: 14 residues. This chain's CDR3 is CSVSASGSTYEQYF. CDR3 nucleotides: TGCAGCGTTTCCGCTAGCGGGAGTACCTACGAGCAGTACTTC.

J is TRBJ2-7 and V is TRBV28; D is unclear. Germline V gives CDR1 MDHEN, CDR2 SYDVKM. The CDR3 runs 12 residues. V gave up 6 bases and J gave up 3 bases, with 9 bases separating them. In DNA, the CDR3 is TGTGCCAGCAGCCCAGAGGTCTACGAGCAGTACTTC. Translation: CASSPEVYEQYF.

This clone was seen just once. The chain employs TRBV29-1 and TRBJ1-5, with D possibly TRBD1 on 5 matching bases. Germline V lookup: CDR1 SQVTM, CDR2 ANQGSEA. V lost 4 bases and J 5 bases, leaving 15 bases between the germline ends. The length of the CDR3 is 14 residues. CDR3 protein: CSVGSDSTDQPQHF. The CDR3 coding sequence is TGCAGCGTTGGGTCCGACAGTACGGATCAGCCCCAGCATTTT.

V is TRBV12-3 or TRBV12-4 and J is TRBJ2-1, with 13 bases aligning to TRBD2. The CDR3 contains 13 residues. With V trimmed by 5 bases and J by 14 bases, 6 bases remained unmatched. The CDR3 region has the DNA TGTGCCAGCAGTACACTAGCGGGGGGGTGGAAGTTCTTC. Protein product: CASSTLAGGWKFF.